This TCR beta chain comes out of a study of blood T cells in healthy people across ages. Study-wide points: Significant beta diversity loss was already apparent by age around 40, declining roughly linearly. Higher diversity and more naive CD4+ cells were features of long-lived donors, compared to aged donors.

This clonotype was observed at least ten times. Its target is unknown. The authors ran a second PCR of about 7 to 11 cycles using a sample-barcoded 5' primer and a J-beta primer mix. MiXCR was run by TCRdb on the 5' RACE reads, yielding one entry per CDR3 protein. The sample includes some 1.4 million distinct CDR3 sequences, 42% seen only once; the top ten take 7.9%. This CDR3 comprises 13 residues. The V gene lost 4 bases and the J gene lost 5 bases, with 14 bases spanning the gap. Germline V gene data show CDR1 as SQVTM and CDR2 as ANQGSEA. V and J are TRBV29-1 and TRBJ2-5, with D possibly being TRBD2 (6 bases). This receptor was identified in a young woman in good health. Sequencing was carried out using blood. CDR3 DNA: TGCAGCGTTGTCGGAGGGAATGGGGAGACCCAGTACTTC. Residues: CSVVGGNGETQYF.